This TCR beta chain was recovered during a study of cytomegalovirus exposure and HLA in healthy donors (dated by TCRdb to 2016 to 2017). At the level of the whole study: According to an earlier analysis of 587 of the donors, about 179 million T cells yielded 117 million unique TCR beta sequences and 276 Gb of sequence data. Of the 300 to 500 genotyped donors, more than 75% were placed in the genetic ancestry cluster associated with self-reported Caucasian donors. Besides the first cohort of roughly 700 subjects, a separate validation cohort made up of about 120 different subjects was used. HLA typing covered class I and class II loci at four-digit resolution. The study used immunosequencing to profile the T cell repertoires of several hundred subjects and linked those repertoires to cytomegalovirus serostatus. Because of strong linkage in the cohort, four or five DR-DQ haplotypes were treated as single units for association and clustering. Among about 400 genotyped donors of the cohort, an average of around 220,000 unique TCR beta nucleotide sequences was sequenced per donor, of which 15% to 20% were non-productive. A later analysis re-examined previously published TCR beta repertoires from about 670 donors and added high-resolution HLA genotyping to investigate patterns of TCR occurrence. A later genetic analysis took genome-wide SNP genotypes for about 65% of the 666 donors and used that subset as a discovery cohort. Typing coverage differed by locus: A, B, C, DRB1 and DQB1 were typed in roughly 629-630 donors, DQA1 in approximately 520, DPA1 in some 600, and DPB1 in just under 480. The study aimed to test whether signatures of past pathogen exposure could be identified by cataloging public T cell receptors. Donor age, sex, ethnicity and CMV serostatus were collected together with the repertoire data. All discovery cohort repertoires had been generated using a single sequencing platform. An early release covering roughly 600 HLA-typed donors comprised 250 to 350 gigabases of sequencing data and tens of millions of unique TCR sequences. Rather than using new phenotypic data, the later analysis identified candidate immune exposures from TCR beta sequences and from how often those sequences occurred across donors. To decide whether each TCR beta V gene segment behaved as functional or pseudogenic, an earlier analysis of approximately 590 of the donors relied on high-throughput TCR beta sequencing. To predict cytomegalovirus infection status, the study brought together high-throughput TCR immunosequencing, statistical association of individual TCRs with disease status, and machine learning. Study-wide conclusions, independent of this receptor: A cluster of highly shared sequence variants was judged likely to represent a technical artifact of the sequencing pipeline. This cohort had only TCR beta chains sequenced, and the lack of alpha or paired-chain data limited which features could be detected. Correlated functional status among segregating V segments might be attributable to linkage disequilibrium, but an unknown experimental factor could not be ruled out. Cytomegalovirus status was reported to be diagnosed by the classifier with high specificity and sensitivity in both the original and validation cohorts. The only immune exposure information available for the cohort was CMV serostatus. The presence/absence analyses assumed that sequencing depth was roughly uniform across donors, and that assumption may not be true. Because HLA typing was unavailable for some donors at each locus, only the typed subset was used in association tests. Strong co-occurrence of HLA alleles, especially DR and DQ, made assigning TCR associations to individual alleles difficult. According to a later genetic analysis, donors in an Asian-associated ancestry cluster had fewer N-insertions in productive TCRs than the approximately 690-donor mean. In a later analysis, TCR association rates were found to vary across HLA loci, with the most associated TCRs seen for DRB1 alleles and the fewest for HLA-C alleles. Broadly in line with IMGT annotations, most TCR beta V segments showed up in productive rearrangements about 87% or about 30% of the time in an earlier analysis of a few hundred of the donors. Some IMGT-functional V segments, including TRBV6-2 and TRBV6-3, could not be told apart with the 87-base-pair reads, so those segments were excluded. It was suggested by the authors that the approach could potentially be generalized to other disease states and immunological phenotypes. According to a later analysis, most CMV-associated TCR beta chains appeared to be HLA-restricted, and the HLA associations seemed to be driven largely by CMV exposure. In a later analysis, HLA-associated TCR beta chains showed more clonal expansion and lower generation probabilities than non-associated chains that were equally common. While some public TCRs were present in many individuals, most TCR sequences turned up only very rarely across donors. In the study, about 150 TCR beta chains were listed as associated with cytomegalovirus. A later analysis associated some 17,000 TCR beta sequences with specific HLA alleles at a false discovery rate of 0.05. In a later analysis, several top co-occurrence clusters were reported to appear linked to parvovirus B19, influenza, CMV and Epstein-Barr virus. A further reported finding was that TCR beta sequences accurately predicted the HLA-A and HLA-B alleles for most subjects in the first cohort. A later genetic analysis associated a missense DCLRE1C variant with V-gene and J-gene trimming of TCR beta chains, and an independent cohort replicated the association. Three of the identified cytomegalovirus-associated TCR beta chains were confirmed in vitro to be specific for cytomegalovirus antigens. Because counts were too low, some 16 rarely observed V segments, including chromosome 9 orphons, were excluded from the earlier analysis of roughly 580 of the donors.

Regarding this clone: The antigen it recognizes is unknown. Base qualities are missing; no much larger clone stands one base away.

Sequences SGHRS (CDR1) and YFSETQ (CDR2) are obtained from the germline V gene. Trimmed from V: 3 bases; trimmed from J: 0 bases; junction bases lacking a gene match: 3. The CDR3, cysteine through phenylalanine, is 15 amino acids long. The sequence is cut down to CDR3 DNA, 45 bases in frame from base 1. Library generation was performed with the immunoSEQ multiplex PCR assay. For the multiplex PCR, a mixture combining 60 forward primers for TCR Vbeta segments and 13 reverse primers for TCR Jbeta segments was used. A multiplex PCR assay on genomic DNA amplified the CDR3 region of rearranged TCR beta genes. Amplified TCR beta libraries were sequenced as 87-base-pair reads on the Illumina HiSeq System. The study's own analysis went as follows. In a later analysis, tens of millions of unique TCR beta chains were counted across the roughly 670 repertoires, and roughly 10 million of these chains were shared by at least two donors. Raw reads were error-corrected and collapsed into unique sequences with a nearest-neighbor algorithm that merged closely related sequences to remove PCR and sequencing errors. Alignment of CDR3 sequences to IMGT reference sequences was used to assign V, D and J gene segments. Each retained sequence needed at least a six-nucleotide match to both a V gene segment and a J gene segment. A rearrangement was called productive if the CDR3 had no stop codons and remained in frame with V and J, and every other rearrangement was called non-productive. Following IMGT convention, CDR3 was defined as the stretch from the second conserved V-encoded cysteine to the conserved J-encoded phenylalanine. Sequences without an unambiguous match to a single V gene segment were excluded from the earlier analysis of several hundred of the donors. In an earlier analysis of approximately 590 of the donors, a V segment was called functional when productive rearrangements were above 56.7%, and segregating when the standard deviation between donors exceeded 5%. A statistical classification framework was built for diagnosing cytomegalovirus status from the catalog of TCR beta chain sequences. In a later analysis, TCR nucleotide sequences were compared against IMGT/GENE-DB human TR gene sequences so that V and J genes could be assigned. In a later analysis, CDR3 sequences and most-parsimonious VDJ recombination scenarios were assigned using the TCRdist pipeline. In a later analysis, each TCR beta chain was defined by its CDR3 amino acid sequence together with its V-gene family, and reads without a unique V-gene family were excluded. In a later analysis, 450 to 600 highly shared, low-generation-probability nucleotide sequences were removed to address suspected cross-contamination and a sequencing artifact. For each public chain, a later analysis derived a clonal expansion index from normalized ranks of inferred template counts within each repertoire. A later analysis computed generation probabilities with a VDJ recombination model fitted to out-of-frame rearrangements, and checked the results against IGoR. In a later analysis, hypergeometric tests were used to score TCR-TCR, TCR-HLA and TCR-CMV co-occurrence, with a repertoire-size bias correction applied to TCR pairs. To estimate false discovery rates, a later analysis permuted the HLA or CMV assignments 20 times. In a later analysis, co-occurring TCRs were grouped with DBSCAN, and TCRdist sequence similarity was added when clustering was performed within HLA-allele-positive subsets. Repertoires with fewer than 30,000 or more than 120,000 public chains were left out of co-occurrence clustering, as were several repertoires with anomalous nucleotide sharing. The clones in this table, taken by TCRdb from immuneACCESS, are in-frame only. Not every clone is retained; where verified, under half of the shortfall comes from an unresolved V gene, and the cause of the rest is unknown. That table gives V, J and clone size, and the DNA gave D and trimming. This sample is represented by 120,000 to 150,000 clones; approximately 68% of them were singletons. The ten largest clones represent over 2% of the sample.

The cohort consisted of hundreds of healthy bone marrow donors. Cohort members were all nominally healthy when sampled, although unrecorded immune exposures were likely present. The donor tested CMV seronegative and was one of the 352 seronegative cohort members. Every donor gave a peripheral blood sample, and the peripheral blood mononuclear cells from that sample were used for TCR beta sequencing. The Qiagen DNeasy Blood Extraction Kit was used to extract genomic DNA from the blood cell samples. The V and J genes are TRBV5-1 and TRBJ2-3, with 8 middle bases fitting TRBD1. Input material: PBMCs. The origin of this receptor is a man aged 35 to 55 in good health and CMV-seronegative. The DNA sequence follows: TGCGCCAGCAGCTCGCAGGGGGCAAGCACAGATACGCAGTATTTT. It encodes CASSSQGASTDTQYF.